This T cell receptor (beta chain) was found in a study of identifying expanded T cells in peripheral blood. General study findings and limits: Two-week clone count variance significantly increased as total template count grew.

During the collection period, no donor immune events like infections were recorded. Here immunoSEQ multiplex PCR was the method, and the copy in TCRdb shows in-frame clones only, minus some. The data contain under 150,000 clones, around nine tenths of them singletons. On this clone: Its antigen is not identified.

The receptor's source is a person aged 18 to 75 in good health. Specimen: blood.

This CDR3 is CASSLKTSGGQETQYF. The CDR3 nucleotides read TGTGCCAGCAGCTTGAAGACTAGCGGGGGCCAAGAGACCCAGTACTTC. This chain joins TRBV13 and TRBJ2-5; TRBD2 matches 12 bases. V lost 3 bases and J lost 1; bases outside the gene matches: 3. Germline V gene sequence: CDR1 PRHDT, CDR2 FYEKMQ (reference sequence). The CDR3 sequence is 16 residues long.